The 24 T cell receptor beta chains given below trace back to one sample, sequenced in a study of T cells in Graves' hyperthyroidism and ophthalmopathy. TCR beta CDR3 region amplification was performed from RNA transcripts. A first-round RT-PCR of the TCR CDR3 used the HTBI primer set. TCRdb analysed the multiplex PCR reads with MiXCR anew, one entry per CDR3 protein. The sample consists of around 350,000 distinct CDR3 sequences, 15% to 19% of them appearing once. Sequencing used blood. The receptors stem from a woman aged 18-29 years with Graves' hyperthyroidism that later progressed to Graves' ophthalmopathy.

This clonotype was recorded at least ten times. The DNA of the CDR3 is TGTGCCAGCAGTTACTCTGACAGGGGCTTCTATAGCAATCAGCCCCAGCATTTT. Its translation: CASSYSDRGFYSNQPQHF. The chain has TRBV6-6 and TRBJ1-5; 8 nucleotides agree with TRBD1. Losses at the gene ends were 0 bases for V and 0 bases for J; bases not matched to a gene: 7. Germline assignment: CDR1 MNHNY and CDR2 SVGAGI (reference sequence). The CDR3 runs to 18 residues.

This clonotype showed up many times. This chain uses TRBV28 with TRBJ2-7; D is uncertain. Trimming took 8 bases from V and 1 from J, leaving 12 bases between them. Germline assignment: CDR1 MDHEN and CDR2 SYDVKM. CDR3 size: 13 residues. The CDR3 sequence: CASAESPSYEQYF. The CDR3 nucleotides read TGTGCCAGCGCGGAGTCCCCTTCCTACGAGCAGTACTTC.

With respect to this clonotype: One junction end disagrees with the germline gene, perhaps due to a read error. DNA for the CDR3: TGTGCCCGCTCACCACCAGGGACAGGGGTCCTATCCGCCTATGGCTACACCTTC. As protein: CARSPPGTGVLSAYGYTF. The chain carries TRBV18 and TRBJ1-2; 10 nucleotides align to TRBD1. Germline V lookup: CDR1 KGHSH, CDR2 LQKENI. The CDR3 is 18 amino acids.

This clonotype was counted only a few times. This chain links TRBV5-1 with TRBJ1-5, with D perhaps TRBD1 (5 bases). Germline V gene lookup returns CDR1 SGHRS and CDR2 YFSETQ. Trimming shortened V by 0 bases and J by 0 bases, and 10 bases separated the two germline ends. The CDR3 totals 16 residues. The CDR3 sequence: CASSLGGFLSNQPQHF. The DNA for the CDR3 is TGCGCCAGCAGCTTGGGGGGGTTCCTTAGCAATCAGCCCCAGCATTTT.

This clonotype was seen ten or more times. This sequence joins TRBV2 and TRBJ1-2; 8 nucleotides agree with TRBD1. Germline CDR1 SNHLY, CDR2 FYNNEI. There are 15 residues in the CDR3. V shed 5 bases and J 6 bases; nucleotides not matched to a gene: 11. In DNA form, the CDR3 reads TGTGCCAGCAGTAGATTACAGGGGGAGAGGAATGGCTACACCTTC. Its translation: CASSRLQGERNGYTF.

This clonotype has a count of ten or more. The chain employs TRBV27 and TRBJ2-1; 7 positions match TRBD1. This CDR3 comprises 18 residues. V shed 8 bases and J 3 bases; nucleotides not matched to a gene: 19. In germline, CDR1 is MNHEY, CDR2 SMNVEV (reference sequence). DNA of the CDR3: TGTGCCAGCGCACAACCCGGACAGGCTCAAGTGAACTACAATGAGCAGTTCTTC. Its translation is CASAQPGQAQVNYNEQFF.

V is TRBV29-1 and J is TRBJ2-5; D remains ambiguous. Germline V lookup: CDR1 SQVTM, CDR2 ANQGSEA. The CDR3 length is 15 residues. Between the trimmed V and J ends, which lost 4 bases and 2 bases, there was a span of 17 bases. CDR3 in DNA: TGCAGCGTTGTTTATATAGGACCGGTGCAAGAGACCCAGTACTTC. Its translation is CSVVYIGPVQETQYF.

This clonotype occurred a few times. The J gene is TRBJ2-5, the V gene TRBV11-2, with D perhaps matching TRBD1 (6 bases). CDR3 length equals 15 residues. The germline CDR1 and CDR2 sequences are SGHAT and FQNNGV. V lost 1 base and J 1 base, leaving 10 bases between the germline ends. The CDR3 region has the DNA TGTGCCAGCAGCTTAGCGACAGGATCCCAAGAGACCCAGTACTTC. Amino acid sequence: CASSLATGSQETQYF.

The CDR3 DNA is TGTGCCAGCAGCGTAGGGGAGCGGGACACAGATACGCAGTATTTT. Amino acid sequence: CASSVGERDTDTQYF. V usage is TRBV9 and J usage is TRBJ2-3; 7 positions match TRBD2. Germline CDR1 reads SGDLS; CDR2 reads YYNGEE. Trimming at V came to 0 bases and at J to 2 bases, leaving 3 bases not matched to a gene. This CDR3 comprises 15 residues.

This clonotype was detected many times. The chain couples TRBV6-1 to TRBJ2-1; no reliable D call. Trimming cost V 6 bases and J 1 base, with 13 bases left between them. CDR3 size: 15 residues. Germline-derived CDR1 and CDR2 are MNHNS and SASEGT. The CDR3 spells CASSPSGPSYNEQFF. The CDR3 DNA sequence: TGTGCCAGCAGCCCCTCCGGGCCTTCCTACAATGAGCAGTTCTTC.

As for this clonotype: A much larger clone lies one base from this, so it may be a read error. The chain links TRBV28 to TRBJ2-7; 7 bases are shared with TRBD2. CDR1 is MDHEN, CDR2 SYDVKM, per germline. The J segment lost 1 base and the V segment lost 3 bases, leaving 9 bases of the junction unmatched. The CDR3 is 16 residues long. The CDR3 spells CASSLRVLARSYEQYF. The CDR3 region has the DNA TGTGCCAGCAGTTTGAGGGTACTAGCGAGATCCTACGAGCAGTACTTC.

This clonotype was recorded at least ten times. The rearrangement joins TRBV7-2 to TRBJ1-5; unclear D gene. V was pared by 5 bases and J by 3 bases, with 8 bases between. Germline values: CDR1 SGHTA, CDR2 FQGNSA. CDR3 size: 13 residues. The chain's CDR3 is CASSEELNQPQHF. The CDR3 DNA sequence: TGTGCCAGCAGCGAGGAACTCAATCAGCCCCAGCATTTT.

This clonotype was recorded many times. This chain uses TRBV2 with TRBJ2-3; D is possibly TRBD1 (5 bases). CDR1 SNHLY and CDR2 FYNNEI come from the germline V gene. Trimming pared 5 bases from V and 4 bases from J, leaving 10 bases between. CDR3 length: 13 residues. CDR3 nucleotides: TGTGCCAGCAGTCCGACAGAGCCAGATACGCAGTATTTT. Encoded protein: CASSPTEPDTQYF.

The V gene is TRBV20-1, the J gene TRBJ2-3; D unresolved. Looked up from germline, CDR1 is DFQATT and CDR2 is SNEGSKA (reference sequence). The V end lost 3 bases, the J end lost 2 bases, and 15 bases lay between the germline ends. CDR3 length: 15 residues. The CDR3: CSARMTFPDTDTQYF. The CDR3 nucleotides read TGCAGTGCTAGGATGACTTTCCCCGACACAGATACGCAGTATTTT.

V gene TRBV27 combines with J gene TRBJ2-1; TRBD2 aligns across 9 bases. V gave up 6 bases and J gave up 0 bases; unmatched junction bases: 15. CDR3 length: 19 residues. Germline CDR1 reads MNHEY; CDR2 reads SMNVEV (reference sequence). The CDR3 DNA follows: TGTGCCAGCAGCCCCTCCGGCAGCGGGAGGTCGTCCTCCTACAATGAGCAGTTCTTC. The encoded protein is CASSPSGSGRSSSYNEQFF.

This clonotype was counted at least ten times. The chain links TRBV7-3 to TRBJ2-3; D unclear. V lost 0 bases and J 0 bases, leaving 7 bases between the germline ends. This CDR3 has 15 amino acids. Germline CDR1 SGHTA, CDR2 FQGTGA. The CDR3 loop reads CASSLTYHSTDTQYF. The CDR3 DNA reads TGTGCCAGCAGCTTAACGTATCACAGCACAGATACGCAGTATTTT.

This clonotype occurred a few times. V usage is TRBV3-1 and J usage is TRBJ1-2; a weak D match, TRBD1 (6 bases). Trimming cost V 4 bases and J 8 bases, with 23 bases left between them. Germline values: CDR1 LGHDT, CDR2 YNNKEL (reference sequence). This CDR3 region has 16 residues. The CDR3 DNA is TGTGCCAGCAGCCCAGCGGGAGGGGGTGGAGGTGGAGGCTACACCTTC. This translates into CASSPAGGGGGGGYTF.

This clonotype was detected a few times. V usage is TRBV20-1 and J usage is TRBJ2-1, with D perhaps given as TRBD1 or TRBD2 (5 bases each). Looked up from germline, CDR1 is DFQATT and CDR2 is SNEGSKA (reference sequence). V was cut by 6 bases and J by 6 bases, with 12 bases left in between. The CDR3 contains 12 residues. The CDR3 coding sequence is TGCAGTGCAGACCCGGGGACCAATGAGCAGTTCTTC. This sequence encodes CSADPGTNEQFF.

The rearrangement joins TRBV4-2 to TRBJ2-2; D may be TRBD1 or TRBD2 (5 bases each). CDR1 is LGHNA, CDR2 YNFKEQ, per germline. The V end lost 6 bases, the J end lost 1 base, and 12 bases lay between the germline ends. There are 15 residues in the CDR3. CDR3 in DNA: TGTGCCAGCAGACCCCGGGACGGGAACACCGGGGAGCTGTTTTTT. Protein: CASRPRDGNTGELFF.

A few counts support this clonotype. CDR3 nucleotides: TGCGCCAGCAGCCCGGGGGGATTTAGGTCCTACGAGCAGTACTTC. Its translation: CASSPGGFRSYEQYF. This rearrangement joins TRBV4-1 to TRBJ2-7; 7 nucleotides agree with TRBD2. With V trimmed by 4 bases and J by 1 base, 7 bases remained unmatched. The CDR3 sequence is 15 residues long. The germline V gene encodes CDR1 MGHRA and CDR2 YSYEKL.

There are many counts of this clonotype. The rearrangement uses TRBV18 and TRBJ2-7; D is perhaps TRBD1 or TRBD2 (6 bases each). Trimming shortened V by 3 bases and J by 4 bases, and 16 bases separated the two germline ends. The CDR3 is 15 amino acids. Per germline, CDR1 KGHSH and CDR2 LQKENI. The CDR3 DNA reads as TGTGCCAGCTCACCCCTCGGGGGCAAGGCGTACGAGCAGTACTTC. Translated, it gives CASSPLGGKAYEQYF. The full variable domain, completed using reference TRBV18 and TRBJ2-7, is NAGVMQNPRHLVRRRGQEARLRCSPMKGHSHVYWYRQLPEEGLKFMVYLQKENIIDESGMPKERFSAEFPKEGPSILRIQQVVRGDSAAYFCASSPLGGKAYEQYFGPGTRLTVT.

This clonotype showed up many times. The chain carries TRBV24-1 and TRBJ2-3; 8 bases match TRBD1. The CDR3 consists of 14 residues. The trim removed 6 bases at V and 4 bases at J, leaving 5 bases unmatched. Per germline, CDR1 KGHDR and CDR2 SFDVKD. CDR3 sequence reads: CATSPGGNADTQYF. In nucleotides, the CDR3 is TGTGCCACCAGTCCAGGGGGCAATGCAGATACGCAGTATTTT.

This clonotype was recorded many times. V gene TRBV27 combines with J gene TRBJ2-7, with 7 bases fitting TRBD1. Germline loops: CDR1 MNHEY, CDR2 SMNVEV (reference sequence). V lost 5 bases, J lost 5 bases, and 3 bases stayed unmatched. The CDR3 spans 12 residues. The CDR3 DNA follows: TGTGCCAGCAGTGCGACAGGGAACGAGCAGTACTTC. Protein product: CASSATGNEQYF.

This clonotype was detected ten times or more. V gene TRBV2 combines with J gene TRBJ2-1, with D perhaps TRBD2 (6 bases). Trimming cost V 5 bases and J 4 bases, with 15 bases left between them. Germline lookup yields CDR1 SNHLY and CDR2 FYNNEI. The CDR3 consists of 15 residues. CDR3 nucleotides: TGTGCCAGCAGTCTAGGGGAGGAGGATTACAATGAGCAGTTCTTC. Encoded protein: CASSLGEEDYNEQFF.